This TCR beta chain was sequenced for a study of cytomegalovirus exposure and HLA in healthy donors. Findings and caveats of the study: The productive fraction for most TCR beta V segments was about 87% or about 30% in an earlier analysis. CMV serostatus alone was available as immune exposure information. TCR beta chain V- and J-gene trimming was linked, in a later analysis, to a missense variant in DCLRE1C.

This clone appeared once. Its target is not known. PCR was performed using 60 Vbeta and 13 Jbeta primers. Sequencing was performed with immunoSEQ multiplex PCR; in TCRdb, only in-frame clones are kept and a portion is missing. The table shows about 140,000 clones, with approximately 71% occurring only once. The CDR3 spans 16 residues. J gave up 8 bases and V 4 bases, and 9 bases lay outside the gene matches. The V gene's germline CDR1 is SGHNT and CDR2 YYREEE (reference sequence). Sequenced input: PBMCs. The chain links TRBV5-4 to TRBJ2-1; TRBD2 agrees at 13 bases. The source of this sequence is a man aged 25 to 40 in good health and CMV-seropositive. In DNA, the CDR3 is TGTGCCAGCAGCGCACCGGGGACTAGCGGGATGGATGAGCAGTTCTTC. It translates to CASSAPGTSGMDEQFF.